This entry features one T cell receptor (beta chain) sequence. The V end lost 3 bases, the J end lost 6 bases, and 2 bases lay between the germline ends. The CDR3 is 11 residues long. Germline V gene lookup returns CDR1 SEHNR and CDR2 FQNEAQ (reference sequence). This sample is part of a study of T cell changes during pregnancy in multiple sclerosis. TCRdb's table, derived via immunoSEQ multiplex PCR, lists solely in-frame clones and lacks some. Of about 40,000 clones listed, 90% were seen once; the top ten hold 0.43%. This sequence was found in a female donor with multiple sclerosis, enrolled in a pregnancy study. Sequencing used CD4+ T cells from peripheral blood mononuclear cells, obtained in the third trimester of pregnancy. The J gene is TRBJ2-2, the V gene TRBV7-9; D is unresolved. CDR3 loop: CASSFAGELFF. The CDR3 nucleotides read TGTGCCAGCAGCTTCGCCGGGGAGCTGTTTTTT.